Shown below are 18 T cell receptor beta chains from a single sample sequenced in a study of beta chain features in type 1 diabetes. Investigators reverse transcribed all isolated RNA, so they sequenced expressed TCRB transcripts. Sequencing was performed with immunoSEQ multiplex PCR; in TCRdb, only in-frame clones are kept and a portion is missing. The table includes around 170,000 clones, over 7.5% detected once. Sequencing was carried out using central memory CD4+ T cells from blood. The source is a woman between 18 and 30 years old in good health.

Remarks on this clone: The same CDR3 also results from other DNA sequences found in this sample. V gene TRBV5-1 combines with J gene TRBJ1-4, with TRBD1 matching over 10 bases. Germline loops: CDR1 SGHRS, CDR2 YFSETQ. CDR3 size: 15 residues. V lost 4 bases to trimming and J lost 6 bases; unmatched junction nucleotides: 6. CDR3 in amino acids: CASSPDGTGDEKLFF. The DNA of the CDR3 is TGCGCCAGCAGCCCCGACGGGACAGGGGATGAAAAACTGTTTTTT.

The V call is TRBV5-1, the J call TRBJ2-7; TRBD2 agrees at 13 bases. The V gene end was trimmed by 4 bases and the J gene end by 3 bases; junction bases not matched to a gene: 4. The CDR3 runs to 15 residues. Germline values: CDR1 SGHRS, CDR2 YFSETQ. The CDR3 reads CASSPRTSGSYEQYF. The DNA of the CDR3 is TGCGCCAGCAGCCCCCGGACTAGCGGGAGCTACGAGCAGTACTTC.

This clone was seen a few times. V usage is TRBV29-1 and J usage is TRBJ2-6; maybe TRBD1 (6 bases). V was pared by 4 bases and J by 2 bases, with 9 bases between. The CDR3 runs 14 residues. Germline assignment: CDR1 SQVTM and CDR2 ANQGSEA. The CDR3 DNA reads TGCAGCGTTGCCAGGGGCACTGGGGCCAACGTCCTGACTTTC. This encodes CSVARGTGANVLTF. Filled out from reference TRBV29-1 and TRBJ2-6, the complete variable domain reads SAVISQKPSRDICQRGTSLTIQCQVDSQVTMMFWYRQQPGQSLTLIATANQGSEATYESGFVIDKFPISRPNLTFSTLTVSNMSPEDSSIYLCSVARGTGANVLTFGAGSRLTVL.

About this clone itself: Other DNA sequences in this sample translate to the same CDR3. The J gene is TRBJ2-1, the V gene TRBV11-3; 7 bases align to TRBD2. The CDR3 is made up of 14 amino acids. Losses at the gene ends were 0 bases for V and 4 bases for J; bases not matched to a gene: 0. Germline assignment: CDR1 SGHNT and CDR2 YENEEA. The DNA for the CDR3 is TGTGCCAGCAGCTTAGACGGGGGGTACAATGAGCAGTTCTTC. It is translated as CASSLDGGYNEQFF. The full variable domain, its missing parts supplied by reference TRBV11-3 and TRBJ2-1, is EAGVVQSPRYKIIEKKQPVAFWCNPISGHNTLYWYLQNLGQGPELLIRYENEEAVDDSQLPKDRFSAERLKGVDSTLKIQPAELGDSAVYLCASSLDGGYNEQFFGPGTRLTVL.

This clone was detected once. The genes are TRBV14 and TRBJ1-2, with 7 bases aligning to TRBD1. CDR1 and CDR2 from the germline V gene are SGHDN and FVKESK. The CDR3 is 14 residues long. Trimming cost V 4 bases and J 4 bases; bases outside gene matches: 6. The CDR3 reads CASSRNRGGYGYTF. The CDR3 nucleotides are TGTGCCAGCAGCCGAAACAGGGGAGGCTATGGCTACACCTTC.

This chain connects TRBV28 to TRBJ2-1; 10 bases match TRBD2. V trimming: 8 bases; J trimming: 5 bases; junction bases outside the gene matches: 9. Germline V gene data show CDR1 as MDHEN and CDR2 as SYDVKM. This CDR3 contains 15 residues. CDR3 sequence reads: CASYSSGGGDNEQFF. The CDR3 region has the DNA TGTGCCAGCTACTCAAGCGGGGGGGGAGACAATGAGCAGTTCTTC.

This clone appeared a few times. CDR3 coding DNA: TGTGCCAGTGGGGCAGAGACCCAGTACTTC. Residues: CASGAETQYF. This chain joins TRBV7-2 and TRBJ2-5, with a weak D call TRBD1 (5 bases). Between the trimmed V and J ends, which lost 9 bases and 4 bases, there was a span of 6 bases. CDR1 SGHTA and CDR2 FQGNSA come from the germline V gene. The CDR3 has 10 residues.

In its sample, this clone was seen a few times. The genes are TRBV9 and TRBJ2-5, with 14 bases fitting TRBD2. CDR1 and CDR2 from the germline V gene are SGDLS and YYNGEE. CDR3 size: 17 residues. Trimming removed 2 bases from V and 5 bases from J; junction bases left unmatched: 8. The chain's CDR3 is CASSVGTSGSGPETQYF. The CDR3 region has the DNA TGTGCCAGCAGCGTTGGGACTAGCGGGAGTGGTCCGGAGACCCAGTACTTC.

This chain uses TRBV9 with TRBJ2-3, with D maybe TRBD2 (6 bases). CDR1 SGDLS and CDR2 YYNGEE come from the germline V gene. This CDR3 region has 14 residues. V was trimmed by 5 bases and J by 5 bases, leaving 15 bases between them. CDR3 nucleotides: TGTGCCAGCAGAAGCGGGTCGAAGGGAGATACGCAGTATTTT. Translation gives CASRSGSKGDTQYF.

The rearrangement uses TRBV29-1 and TRBJ2-1; D uncertain. Germline-derived CDR1 and CDR2 are SQVTM and ANQGSEA. Trimming took 0 bases from V and 3 from J, leaving 9 bases between them. The CDR3 is made up of 14 amino acids. CDR3 loop: CSVEETAGYNEQFF. DNA for the CDR3: TGCAGCGTTGAAGAAACAGCAGGCTACAATGAGCAGTTCTTC.

This clone was observed at least ten times. The chain links TRBV7-9 to TRBJ2-1, with 9 bases identical to TRBD2. The V gene's germline CDR1 is SEHNR and CDR2 FQNEAQ (reference sequence). This CDR3 comprises 19 residues. The V and J ends lost 3 bases and 4 bases, in that order; junction bases with no gene match: 16. The CDR3: CASSFSIGASGKHYNEQFF. The CDR3 nucleotides are TGTGCCAGCAGCTTTAGTATAGGGGCTAGCGGGAAACATTACAATGAGCAGTTCTTC.

This clone was detected ten times or more. This rearrangement joins TRBV7-9 to TRBJ2-1, with 9 positions matching TRBD2. Germline values: CDR1 SEHNR, CDR2 FQNEAQ (reference sequence). CDR3 length: 15 residues. V was clipped by 3 bases and J by 9 bases; unmatched bases: 9. DNA of the CDR3: TGTGCCAGCAGCTTGGGCGGGAGGGCCTTGCCTGAGCAGTTCTTC. This translates into CASSLGGRALPEQFF.

The genes are TRBV29-1 and TRBJ2-1, with 10 bases fitting TRBD2. The germline V gene encodes CDR1 SQVTM and CDR2 ANQGSEA. The CDR3 runs 15 residues. After removal of 5 bases from V and 5 bases from J, the junction contained 9 bases not matched to a gene. The CDR3 spells CSVLLAGAGNNEQFF. CDR3 nucleotide sequence: TGCAGCGTTCTTCTAGCGGGAGCAGGGAACAATGAGCAGTTCTTC.

This chain joins TRBV7-2 and TRBJ2-7, with 7 nucleotides matching TRBD1. Germline V CDR1 and CDR2: SGHTA, FQGNSA. The CDR3 extends over 15 amino acids. The V segment lost 1 base and the J segment 2 bases; nucleotides outside the gene matches: 5. The CDR3 region has the DNA TGTGCCAGCAGCTTAGACGGGACAGTAACCTACGAGCAGTACTTC. It translates to CASSLDGTVTYEQYF.

This clone showed up just a few times. J is TRBJ1-1 and V is TRBV4-2; no clear D. Germline V gene sequence: CDR1 LGHNA, CDR2 YNFKEQ. The germline V and J ends were trimmed by 3 bases and 0 bases, with 11 bases remaining between them. This CDR3 is built from 15 residues. The CDR3 region has the DNA TGTGCCAGCAGCCATGCGAGAGGGCTGAACACTGAAGCTTTCTTT. It specifies CASSHARGLNTEAFF.

This clone was seen a few times. The chain recombines TRBV5-1 with TRBJ2-7, with 7 bases aligning to TRBD1. CDR1 and CDR2 (germline): SGHRS, YFSETQ. The CDR3 extends over 15 amino acids. The V segment lost 4 bases and the J segment 3 bases; nucleotides outside the gene matches: 10. Here the CDR3 DNA reads TGCGCCAGCAGCACCAATCAGGGGGACGGCTACGAGCAGTACTTC. Residues: CASSTNQGDGYEQYF.

The genes are TRBV7-2 and TRBJ2-7, with 8 nucleotides matching TRBD2. Germline trimming cut 1 base from V and 6 bases from J; bases unmatched to any gene: 11. This CDR3 contains 16 residues. Germline-derived CDR1 and CDR2 are SGHTA and FQGNSA. DNA for the CDR3: TGTGCCAGCAGCTTAGTGAGTCGGAGCGGGGGAGTCGAGCAGTACTTC. Encoded protein: CASSLVSRSGGVEQYF.

This clone was seen more than once but under ten times. This chain joins TRBV7-3 and TRBJ2-7; TRBD1 matches 9 bases. V lost 5 bases to trimming and J lost 3 bases; unmatched junction nucleotides: 11. This CDR3 has 16 amino acids. Germline V gene lookup returns CDR1 SGHTA and CDR2 FQGTGA. The CDR3 region is CASSRGPGQGDYEQYF. The CDR3, as DNA: TGTGCCAGCAGCCGAGGACCGGGACAGGGTGACTACGAGCAGTACTTC. The whole variable domain, filled in from reference TRBV7-3 and TRBJ2-7, reads GAGVSQTPSNKVTEKGKYVELRCDPISGHTALYWYRQSLGQGPEFLIYFQGTGAADDSGLPNDRFFAVRPEGSVSTLKIQRTERGDSAVYLCASSRGPGQGDYEQYFGPGTRLTVT.